This T cell receptor (beta chain) derives from a study of T cells in Graves' hyperthyroidism and ophthalmopathy. Whole-study results and caveats: Blood held most thyroid clonotypes expanded above 0.001 frequency. Ophthalmopathy and stable hyperthyroidism were separated by a 13 V-J model.

The CDR3 length is 14 residues. V shed 3 bases and J shed 2 bases, with 10 bases lying between them. Germline CDR1 reads SNHLY; CDR2 reads FYNNEI. The CDR3 regions of TCR beta were amplified from RNA transcripts. Carried out on the TCR CDR3, a first-round RT-PCR used the HTBI primer set. Each CDR3 protein is one row after TCRdb ran MiXCR on the multiplex PCR reads. Here the sample spans some 27,000 distinct CDR3 sequences, around 40% being singletons. By share of the sample, this clonotype is medium-sized. Its antigen is undetermined. Graves' hyperthyroidism was deemed stable given no ophthalmopathy progression within 18 months. Patients aged 18 to 65 had newly diagnosed hyperthyroidism that had lasted under 2 months.

The chain recombines TRBV2 with TRBJ2-5; D is ambiguous. The source of this sequence is a woman in her 30s with Graves' hyperthyroidism. Specimen: blood. The CDR3 protein is CASSDRYRQETQYF. CDR3 nucleotides: TGTGCCAGCAGTGATCGCTATCGACAAGAGACCCAGTACTTC.